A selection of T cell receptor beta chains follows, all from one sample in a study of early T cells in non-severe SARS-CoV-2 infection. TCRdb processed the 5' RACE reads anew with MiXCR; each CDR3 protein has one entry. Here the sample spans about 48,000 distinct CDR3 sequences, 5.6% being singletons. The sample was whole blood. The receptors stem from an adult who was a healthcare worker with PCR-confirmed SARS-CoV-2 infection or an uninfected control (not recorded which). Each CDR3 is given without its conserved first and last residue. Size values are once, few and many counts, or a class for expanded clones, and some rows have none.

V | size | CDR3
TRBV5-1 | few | ASRQSGGHPYNEQF
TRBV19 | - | ASSPNSYGYT
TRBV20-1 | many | SASWITGWDYYGYT
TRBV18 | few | ASSPPSSPDTQY
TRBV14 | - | ASSQVDSYNEQF
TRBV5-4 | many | ASSLGESGNIQY
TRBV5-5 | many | ASSGYRGQADEQY
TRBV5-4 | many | ASSSPGTGAETQY
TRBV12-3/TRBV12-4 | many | ASSWRTEQF
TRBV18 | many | ASSPLDSNQPQH
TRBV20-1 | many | SASRRGRGEKNEQF
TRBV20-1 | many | SAIRPAGADTQY
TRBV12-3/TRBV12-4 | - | AIGGTSSTDTQY
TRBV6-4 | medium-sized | ATGTGERNEQF
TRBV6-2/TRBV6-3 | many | ASSKSGGFEQY
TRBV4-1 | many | ASSQEGGPYTEAF
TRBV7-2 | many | ASSYYLGGRGETQY
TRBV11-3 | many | ASSPKRGLGSYNEQF
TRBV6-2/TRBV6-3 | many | ATSEAGLADTQY
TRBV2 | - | ASRDGGRYGYT
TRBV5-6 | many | ASSLWTGSNNEQF
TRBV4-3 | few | ASSHLTRKKLF
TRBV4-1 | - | ASSQIPGQPASPLH
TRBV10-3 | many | AIRREGHEQY
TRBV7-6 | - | ASSLSRNTEAF
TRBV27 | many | ASSSDVAGVTDTQY
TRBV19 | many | ASTSLGQGSNEQF
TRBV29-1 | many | SVGLDGTEAF
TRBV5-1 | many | ASSIGSQETQY
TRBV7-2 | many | ASSVSRTSDTQY
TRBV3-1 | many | ASSPGGWGNEQF
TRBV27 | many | ASSPTGGIDGYT
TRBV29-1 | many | SVEADSYTEAF
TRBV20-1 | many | SARGGGNQPQH
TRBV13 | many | ASSHTSGVYEQY
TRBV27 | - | ASSREPTYEQY
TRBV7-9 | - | ASSPPRAGENEKLF
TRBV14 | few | TSSQRDSGSYNEQF
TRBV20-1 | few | SAMAPGETQY
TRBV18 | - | ASSPPRQAGGEQY
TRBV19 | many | ASSGSRQETQY
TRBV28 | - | ASSSGQGPTSGANVLT
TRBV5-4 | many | ASSLGVRGANVLT
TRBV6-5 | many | ASTQDREGYEQY
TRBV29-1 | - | SVREGADTQY
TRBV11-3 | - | ASSLDIHHRIAKNIQY
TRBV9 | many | ASSVGTGNYGYT
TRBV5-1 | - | ASSRGNTGVKMNTEAF
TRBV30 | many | AWSYRDRLNTEAF
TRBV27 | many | ASGWKSSYEQY
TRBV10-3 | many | AITKGRVMNTEAF
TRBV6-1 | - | ASSEAGGSYNEQF
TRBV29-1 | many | SVDNRGTVYGYT
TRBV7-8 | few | ASSFGGGELF
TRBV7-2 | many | ASSLAGGYRAGELF
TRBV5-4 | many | ASSYGTGEPGQY
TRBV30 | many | AWDGTQLRDEQF
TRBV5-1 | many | ASSLADFGNTGELF
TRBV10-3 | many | AISVRVEETQY
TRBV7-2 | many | ASSLRLAGRTDTQY